This T cell receptor (beta chain) was obtained from a study of blood T cell repertoires in COVID-19. Study information: T cells, B-cell-depleted T cells, or PBMCs provided the cDNA or gDNA that served as material.

Sequencing used immunoSEQ multiplex PCR; TCRdb keeps in-frame clones, though not all of them. Of 50,000 to 60,000 clones listed, about 89% are singletons. V lost 1 base and J 8 bases, leaving 12 bases between the germline ends. The length of the CDR3 is 13 residues. CDR1 and CDR2 (germline): SGHRS, YFSETQ. The sequence was obtained from a human donor in a cohort sampled during active COVID-19. The sample consisted of peripheral blood. The chain combines TRBV5-1 with TRBJ1-2; D uncertain. CDR3 bases: TGCGCCAGCAGCTTGTTGGGAGTGGAGGGCTACACCTTC. Its translation is CASSLLGVEGYTF. The variable domain in full, with the rest retrieved from reference TRBV5-1 and TRBJ1-2, is KAGVTQTPRYLIKTRGQQVTLSCSPISGHRSVSWYQQTPGQGLQFLFEYFSETQRNKGNFPGRFSGRQFSNSRSEMNVSTLELGDSALYLCASSLLGVEGYTFGSGTRLTVV.